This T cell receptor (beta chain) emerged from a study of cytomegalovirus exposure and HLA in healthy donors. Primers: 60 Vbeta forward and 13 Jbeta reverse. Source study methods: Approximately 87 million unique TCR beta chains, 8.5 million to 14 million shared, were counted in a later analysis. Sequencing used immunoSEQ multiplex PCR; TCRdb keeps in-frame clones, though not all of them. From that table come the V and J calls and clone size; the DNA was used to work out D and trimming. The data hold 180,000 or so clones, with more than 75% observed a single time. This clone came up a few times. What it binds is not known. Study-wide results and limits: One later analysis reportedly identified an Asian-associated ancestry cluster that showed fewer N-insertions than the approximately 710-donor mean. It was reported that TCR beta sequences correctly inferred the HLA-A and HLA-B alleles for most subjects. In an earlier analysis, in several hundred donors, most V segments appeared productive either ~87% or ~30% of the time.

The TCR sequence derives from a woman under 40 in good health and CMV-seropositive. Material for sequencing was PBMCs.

This CDR3 is CASSPPNEETQYF. CDR3 DNA sequence: TGTGCCAGCAGCCCCCCTAATGAAGAGACCCAGTACTTC. The chain couples TRBV13 to TRBJ2-5; D gene ambiguous. The CDR3 consists of 13 residues. Germline CDR1 PRHDT, CDR2 FYEKMQ (reference sequence). V gave up 5 bases and J gave up 3 bases, with 10 bases separating them.